This T cell receptor beta chain was retrieved from a study of T cell clones after liver transplantation. For the study at large: Pre-transplant mixed lymphocyte reactions yielded third-party-reactive TCRbeta sequences as comparators for graft-donor-reactive sequences. Without induction therapy, subjects received standard immunosuppression until 12-24 months post-transplant.

The method was immunoSEQ multiplex PCR; TCRdb's version includes in-frame clones alone and lacks a portion of them. The top ten hold about 2.7% of the sample, which has 55,000 to 75,000 clones, about two thirds seen once. Findings and limits, study-wide: Donor-reactive sequences fell more than third party-reactive ones, suggesting partial deletion.

The CDR3 has 15 amino acids. Germline CDR1 is SGHRS and CDR2 is YFSETQ. V lost 2 bases to trimming and J lost 5 bases; unmatched junction nucleotides: 5. About this clone: The antigen is undetermined.

The TCR was taken from a human patient who received a liver transplant. Some of these T cells may belong to the graft donor. The chain links TRBV5-1 to TRBJ2-2; 8 bases agree with TRBD2. The specimen was CD4+ T cells from blood, collected at the roughly 16-month timepoint. CDR3 nucleotides: TGCGCCAGCAGCTTTACGGTAGCGGGAACCGGGGAGCTGTTTTTT. It is translated as CASSFTVAGTGELFF.